The text below deals with one T cell receptor (beta chain). This sample is drawn from a study of OX40 agonist ivuxolimab in advanced cancers. Only in-frame clones appear in the TCRdb table, and some are missing; sequencing was by immunoSEQ multiplex PCR. The sample has about 63,000 clones, 75% to 90% seen once. The source was CD4+ or CD8+ T cells sorted from blood, collected in a trial of the OX40 agonist ivuxolimab. The receptor was isolated from an adult with an advanced solid tumor such as melanoma, head and neck, liver or kidney cancer.

The CDR3 region is CASSINPGLHTGELFF. The CDR3 region has the DNA TGTGCCAGCAGCATAAACCCGGGACTCCACACCGGGGAGCTGTTTTTT. The chain is built from TRBV9 and TRBJ2-2; TRBD2 might be the D (6 bases). This CDR3 is 16 amino acids long. V lost 4 bases to trimming and J lost 3 bases, with 16 bases between them. The germline V gene has CDR1 SGDLS and CDR2 YYNGEE.